Given below is one TCR beta chain in context. Germline CDR1 reads SEHNR; CDR2 reads FQNEAQ (reference sequence). This CDR3 spans 13 amino acids. V was clipped by 5 bases and J by 9 bases; unmatched bases: 8. The assay was immunoSEQ multiplex PCR, and TCRdb's table has in-frame clones only and misses some. This table has approximately 130,000 clones, roughly 84% appearing once. This record comes from a study of cytomegalovirus exposure and HLA in healthy donors. The clonotype was recovered from a woman in her twenties or thirties in good health and CMV-seronegative. The chain carries TRBV7-9 and TRBJ2-5; 8 bases are shared with TRBD2. The sequenced sample was PBMCs. The CDR3 nucleotides are TGTGCCAGCAGCGCCGCCCCACTAGCGGCCCAGTACTTC. As protein: CASSAAPLAAQYF. Drawing the rest from reference TRBV7-9 and TRBJ2-5, the complete variable domain is DTGVSQNPRHKITKRGQNVTFRCDPISEHNRLYWYRQTLGQGPEFLTYFQNEAQLEKSRLLSDRFSAERPKGSFSTLEIQRTEQGDSAMYLCASSAAPLAAQYFGPGTRLLVL.